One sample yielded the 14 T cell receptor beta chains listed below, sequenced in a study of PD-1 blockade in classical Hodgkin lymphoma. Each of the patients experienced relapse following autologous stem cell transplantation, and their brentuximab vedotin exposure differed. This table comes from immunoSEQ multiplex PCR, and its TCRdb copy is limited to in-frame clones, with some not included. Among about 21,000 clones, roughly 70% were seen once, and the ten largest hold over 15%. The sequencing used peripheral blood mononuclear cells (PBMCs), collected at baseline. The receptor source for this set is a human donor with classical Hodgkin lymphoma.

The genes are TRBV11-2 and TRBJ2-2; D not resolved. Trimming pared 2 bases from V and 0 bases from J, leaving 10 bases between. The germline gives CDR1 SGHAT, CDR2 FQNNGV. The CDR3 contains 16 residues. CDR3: CASSLTGRANTGELFF. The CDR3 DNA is TGTGCCAGCAGCTTAACCGGACGCGCGAACACCGGGGAGCTGTTTTTT.

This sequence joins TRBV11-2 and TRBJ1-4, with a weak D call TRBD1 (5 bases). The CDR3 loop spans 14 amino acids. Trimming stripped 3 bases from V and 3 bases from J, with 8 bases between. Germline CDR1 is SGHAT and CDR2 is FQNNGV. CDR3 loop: CASSFVGANEKLFF. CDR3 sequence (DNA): TGTGCCAGCAGCTTCGTGGGGGCTAATGAAAAACTGTTTTTT.

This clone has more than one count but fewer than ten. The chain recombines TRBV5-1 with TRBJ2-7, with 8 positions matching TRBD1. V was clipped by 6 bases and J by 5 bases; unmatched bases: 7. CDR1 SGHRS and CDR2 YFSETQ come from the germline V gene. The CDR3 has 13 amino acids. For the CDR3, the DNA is TGCGCCAGCAAACTCGCAGGGGGCGACGAGCAGTACTTC. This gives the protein CASKLAGGDEQYF.

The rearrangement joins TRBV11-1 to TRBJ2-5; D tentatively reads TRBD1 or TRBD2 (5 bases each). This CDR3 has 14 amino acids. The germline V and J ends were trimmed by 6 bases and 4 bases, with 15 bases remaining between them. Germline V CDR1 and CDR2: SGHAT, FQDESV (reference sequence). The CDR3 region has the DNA TGTGCCAGCAGTTTGGGACCGACCGGAGAGACCCAGTACTTC. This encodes CASSLGPTGETQYF.

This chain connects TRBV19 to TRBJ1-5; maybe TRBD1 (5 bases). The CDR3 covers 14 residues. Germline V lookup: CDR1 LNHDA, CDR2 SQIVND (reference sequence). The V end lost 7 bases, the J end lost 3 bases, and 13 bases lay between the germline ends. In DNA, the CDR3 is TGTGCCAGTACCTTAGGGACGGCCAATCAGCCCCAGCATTTT. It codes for CASTLGTANQPQHF.

CDR3 bases: TGTGCCTGGAGACCGCAGGGGGTTGTCGAGCAGTACTTC. Translation gives CAWRPQGVVEQYF. V usage is TRBV30 and J usage is TRBJ2-7; 7 bases align to TRBD1. The CDR3 has 13 amino acids. Germline V CDR1 and CDR2: GTSNPN, SVGIG (reference sequence). J was trimmed by 6 bases and V by 3 bases; bases with no gene match: 8.

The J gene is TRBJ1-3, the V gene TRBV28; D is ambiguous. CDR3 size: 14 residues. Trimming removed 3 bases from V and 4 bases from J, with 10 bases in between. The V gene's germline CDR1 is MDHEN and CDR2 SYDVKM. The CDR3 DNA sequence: TGTGCCAGCAGTTTTCAGGTTGGGGGAAACACCATATATTTT. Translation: CASSFQVGGNTIYF. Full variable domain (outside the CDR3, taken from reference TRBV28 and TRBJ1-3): DVKVTQSSRYLVKRTGEKVFLECVQDMDHENMFWYRQDPGLGLRLIYFSYDVKMKEKGDIPEGYSVSREKKERFSLILESASTNQTSMYLCASSFQVGGNTIYFGEGSWLTVV.

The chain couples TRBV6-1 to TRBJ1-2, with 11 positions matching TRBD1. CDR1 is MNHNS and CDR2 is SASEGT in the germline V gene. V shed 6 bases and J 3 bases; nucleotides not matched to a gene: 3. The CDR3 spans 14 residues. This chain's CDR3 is CASSRTGGDYGYTF. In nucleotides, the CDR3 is TGTGCCAGCAGCCGGACAGGGGGCGACTATGGCTACACCTTC.

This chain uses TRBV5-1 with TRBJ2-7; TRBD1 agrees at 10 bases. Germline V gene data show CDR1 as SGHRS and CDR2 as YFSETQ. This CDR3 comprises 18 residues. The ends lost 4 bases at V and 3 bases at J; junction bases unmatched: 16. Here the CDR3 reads CASSPTPSTGGKFYEQYV. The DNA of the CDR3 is TGCGCCAGCAGCCCCACACCCTCGACAGGGGGCAAATTCTACGAGCAGTACGTC.

The CDR3 loop reads CASRQQTVNYGYTF. CDR3 nucleotides: TGTGCCAGCAGGCAGCAGACAGTAAACTATGGCTACACCTTC. The chain links TRBV28 to TRBJ1-2, with D tentatively TRBD1 (5 bases). Germline lookup yields CDR1 MDHEN and CDR2 SYDVKM. The CDR3 contains 14 residues. V was clipped by 6 bases and J by 2 bases, with 13 bases between them.

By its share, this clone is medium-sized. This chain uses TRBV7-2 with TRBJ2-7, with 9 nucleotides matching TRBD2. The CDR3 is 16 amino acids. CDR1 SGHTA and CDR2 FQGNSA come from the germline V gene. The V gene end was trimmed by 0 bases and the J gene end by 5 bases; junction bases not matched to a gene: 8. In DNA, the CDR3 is TGTGCCAGCAGCTTAGCGCTTTTAGCGGGAGTCCACGAGCAGTACTTC. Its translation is CASSLALLAGVHEQYF. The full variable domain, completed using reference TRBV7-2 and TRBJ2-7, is GAGVSQSPSNKVTEKGKDVELRCDPISGHTALYWYRQSLGQGLEFLIYFQGNSAPDKSGLPSDRFSAERTGGSVSTLTIQRTQQEDSAVYLCASSLALLAGVHEQYFGPGTRLTVT.

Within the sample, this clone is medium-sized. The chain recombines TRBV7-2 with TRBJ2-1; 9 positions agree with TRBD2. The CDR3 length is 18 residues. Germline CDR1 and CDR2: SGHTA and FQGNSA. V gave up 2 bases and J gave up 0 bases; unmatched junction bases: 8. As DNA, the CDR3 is TGTGCCAGCAGCTTACCCCAGCGGGAGGCCCTCTCCTACAATGAGCAGTTCTTC. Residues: CASSLPQREALSYNEQFF.

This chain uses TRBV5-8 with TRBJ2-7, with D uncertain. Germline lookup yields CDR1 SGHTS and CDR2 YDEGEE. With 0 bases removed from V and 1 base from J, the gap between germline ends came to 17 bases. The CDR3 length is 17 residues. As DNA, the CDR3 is TGTGCCAGCAGCTTGGCCGGATTTGTCCCAGCGTCCTACGAGCAGTACTTC. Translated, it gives CASSLAGFVPASYEQYF.

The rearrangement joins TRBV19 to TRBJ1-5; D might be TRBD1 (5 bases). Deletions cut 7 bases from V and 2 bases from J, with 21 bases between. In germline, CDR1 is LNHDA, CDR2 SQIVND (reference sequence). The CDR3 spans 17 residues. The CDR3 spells CASNYLGIGGGNQPQHF. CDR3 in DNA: TGTGCCAGTAACTACTTAGGAATCGGGGGGGGCAATCAGCCCCAGCATTTT.